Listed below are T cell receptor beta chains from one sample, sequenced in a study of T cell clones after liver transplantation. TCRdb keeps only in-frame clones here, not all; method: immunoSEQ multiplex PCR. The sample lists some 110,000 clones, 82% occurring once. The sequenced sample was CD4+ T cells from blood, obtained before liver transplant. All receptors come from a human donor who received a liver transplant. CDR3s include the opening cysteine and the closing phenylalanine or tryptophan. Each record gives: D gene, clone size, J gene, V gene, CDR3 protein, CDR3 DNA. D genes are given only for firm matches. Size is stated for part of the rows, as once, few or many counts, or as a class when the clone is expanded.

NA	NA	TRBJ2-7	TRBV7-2	CASGLAGSYEQYF	TGTGCCAGCGGCCTGGCCGGTAGCTACGAGCAGTACTTC
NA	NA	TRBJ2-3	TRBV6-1	CASSDEPSGTQYF	TGTGCCAGCAGTGATGAACCCTCGGGTACGCAGTATTTT
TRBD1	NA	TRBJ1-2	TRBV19	CASSGTGRDYGYTF	TGTGCCAGTAGTGGGACAGGGAGGGACTATGGCTACACCTTC
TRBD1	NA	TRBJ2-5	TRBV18	CASSFGQEETQYF	TGTGCCAGCTCATTCGGACAGGAAGAGACCCAGTACTTC
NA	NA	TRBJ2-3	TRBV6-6	CASSLDRTTDTQYF	TGTGCCAGCAGTTTGGACAGAACCACAGATACGCAGTATTTT
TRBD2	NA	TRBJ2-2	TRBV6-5	CATRGEADTGELFF	TGTGCCACCCGGGGGGAGGCAGACACCGGGGAGCTGTTTTTT
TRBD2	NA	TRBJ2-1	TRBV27	CASSSFGTSGSNEQFF	TGTGCCAGCAGTTCATTCGGGACTAGCGGGAGCAATGAGCAGTTCTTC
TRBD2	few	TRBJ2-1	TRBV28	CASRSPAGGSYNEQFF	TGTGCCAGCAGATCACCAGCGGGAGGTTCCTACAATGAGCAGTTCTTC
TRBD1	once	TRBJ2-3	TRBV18	CASSPFRGGGQVKDTQYF	TGTGCCAGCTCACCATTTCGAGGAGGGGGACAGGTCAAGGATACGCAGTATTTT
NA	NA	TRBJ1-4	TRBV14	CASSRNVATNEKLFF	TGTGCCAGCAGCCGAAACGTCGCAACTAATGAAAAACTGTTTTTT
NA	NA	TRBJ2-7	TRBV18	CASSQTPEGAYEQYF	TGTGCCAGCTCTCAGACTCCGGAGGGAGCCTACGAGCAGTACTTC
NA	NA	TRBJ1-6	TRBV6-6	CASSPTNSPLHF	TGTGCCAGCAGCCCCACGAATTCACCCCTCCACTTT
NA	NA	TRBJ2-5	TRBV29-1	CSRTDGEGTQYF	TGCAGCCGGACAGACGGTGAGGGGACCCAGTACTTC
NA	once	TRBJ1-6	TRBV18	CASSPRSLNSPLHF	TGTGCCAGCTCACCCCGTTCTCTTAATTCACCCCTCCACTTT
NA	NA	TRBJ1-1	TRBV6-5	CASITQGSTEAFF	TGTGCCAGCATTACACAGGGCTCCACTGAAGCTTTCTTT
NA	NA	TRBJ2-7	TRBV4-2	CASSQDINREVQYF	TGTGCCAGCAGCCAAGATATAAACAGGGAAGTGCAGTACTTC
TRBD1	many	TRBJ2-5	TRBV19	CASSTYLRGSLQETQYF	TGTGCCAGTAGTACCTACCTCAGGGGGTCTCTCCAAGAGACCCAGTACTTC
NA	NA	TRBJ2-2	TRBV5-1	CASRGANTGELFF	TGCGCCAGCAGGGGCGCGAACACCGGGGAGCTGTTTTTT
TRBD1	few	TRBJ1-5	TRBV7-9	CASSLEGTAAGSNQPQHF	TGTGCCAGCAGCTTAGAAGGGACAGCGGCCGGGAGCAATCAGCCCCAGCATTTT
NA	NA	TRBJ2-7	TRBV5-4	CASSKPGEKAEQYF	TGTGCCAGCAGCAAACCAGGGGAAAAGGCCGAGCAGTACTTC
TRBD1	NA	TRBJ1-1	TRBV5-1	CASSKGQANTEAFF	TGCGCCAGCAGCAAAGGACAGGCGAACACTGAAGCTTTCTTT
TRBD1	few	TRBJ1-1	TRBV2	CARTTGGLAEAFF	TGTGCCAGGACCACAGGGGGCCTGGCTGAAGCTTTCTTT
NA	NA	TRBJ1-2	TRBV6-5	CASSLSPGNLYGYTF	TGTGCCAGCAGTTTATCCCCAGGAAACTTGTATGGCTACACCTTC
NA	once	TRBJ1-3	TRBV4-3	CASSQGVGGGNTIYF	TGCGCCAGCAGCCAAGGAGTCGGGGGGGGAAACACCATATATTTT
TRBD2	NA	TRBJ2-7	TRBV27	CASSSRLAFTYEQYF	TGTGCCAGCAGTTCAAGACTAGCGTTTACTTACGAGCAGTACTTC
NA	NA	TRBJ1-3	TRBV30	CAWSSGQLSGNTIYF	TGTGCCTGGAGTTCCGGGCAGCTCTCTGGAAACACCATATATTTT
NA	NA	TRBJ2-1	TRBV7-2	CASSSQARHEQFF	TGTGCCAGCAGCTCCCAGGCACGTCATGAGCAGTTCTTC
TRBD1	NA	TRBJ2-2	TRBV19	CASSARQGNYPGELFF	TGTGCCAGTAGTGCCAGACAGGGGAACTATCCTGGGGAGCTGTTTTTT
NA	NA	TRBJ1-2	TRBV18	CASSPQDGLYGYTF	TGTGCCAGCTCACCACAGGACGGCCTCTATGGCTACACCTTC
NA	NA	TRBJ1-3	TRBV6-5	CASSPPYSGNTIYF	TGTGCCAGCAGTCCTCCGTACTCTGGAAACACCATATATTTT
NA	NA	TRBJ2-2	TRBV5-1	CASSSLGDLSGELFF	TGCGCCAGCAGCTCGTTAGGGGACTTGTCCGGGGAGCTGTTTTTT
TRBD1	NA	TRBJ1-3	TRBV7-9	CASSFDRGIPGNTIYF	TGTGCCAGCAGCTTCGACAGGGGAATTCCTGGAAACACCATATATTTT
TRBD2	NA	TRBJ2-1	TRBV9	CASSVLAGGYNEQFF	TGTGCCAGCAGCGTACTAGCGGGGGGGTACAATGAGCAGTTCTTC
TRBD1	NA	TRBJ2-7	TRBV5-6	CASSGALGTGGEEQYF	TGTGCCAGCAGCGGCGCCCTCGGGACAGGGGGGGAGGAGCAGTACTTC
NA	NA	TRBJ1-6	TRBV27	CASSYDSNSPLHF	TGTGCCAGCAGTTACGACAGTAATTCACCCCTCCACTTT
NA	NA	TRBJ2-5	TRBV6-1	CASSAYPRDNGETQYF	TGTGCCAGCAGTGCGTACCCCCGGGACAACGGAGAGACCCAGTACTTC
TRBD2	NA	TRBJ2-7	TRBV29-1	CSVEDPGGSSYEQYF	TGCAGCGTTGAAGATCCGGGCGGGAGCTCCTACGAGCAGTACTTC
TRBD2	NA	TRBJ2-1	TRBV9	CASSAPGWGGAYNEQFF	TGTGCCAGCAGCGCCCCGGGATGGGGGGGGGCCTACAATGAGCAGTTCTTC
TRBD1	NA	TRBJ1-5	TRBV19	CASSASGGNQPQHF	TGTGCCAGTAGTGCATCAGGGGGTAATCAGCCCCAGCATTTT
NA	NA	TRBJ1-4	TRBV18	CASSLRTSTNEKLFF	TGTGCCAGCTCCCTACGGACGAGCACTAATGAAAAACTGTTTTTT
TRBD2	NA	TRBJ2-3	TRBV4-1	CASSPAGGPTDTQYF	TGCGCCAGCAGCCCCGCGGGGGGGCCCACAGATACGCAGTATTTT
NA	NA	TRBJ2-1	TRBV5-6	CASSARASYEQFF	TGTGCCAGCAGCGCTAGGGCCAGCTATGAGCAGTTCTTC
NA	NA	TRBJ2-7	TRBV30	CAWSPDSSYEQYF	TGTGCCTGGAGTCCAGACAGTTCCTACGAGCAGTACTTC
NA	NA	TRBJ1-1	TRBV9	CASSPRPGTEAFF	TGTGCCAGCAGCCCCCGCCCGGGCACTGAAGCTTTCTTT
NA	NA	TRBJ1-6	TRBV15	CATSGSLGPIGSPLHF	TGTGCCACCAGCGGCTCTCTCGGGCCCATAGGTTCACCCCTCCACTTT
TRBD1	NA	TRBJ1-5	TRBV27	CASRMTGDLSNQPQHF	TGTGCCAGCAGGATGACAGGGGATCTTAGCAATCAGCCCCAGCATTTT
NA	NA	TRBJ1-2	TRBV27	CASRYKGTPNYGYTF	TGTGCCAGCCGATATAAGGGGACACCTAACTATGGCTACACCTTC
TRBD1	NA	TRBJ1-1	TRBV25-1	CASRGQGATGNTEAFF	TGTGCCAGCAGGGGGCAGGGGGCGACGGGCAACACTGAAGCTTTCTTT
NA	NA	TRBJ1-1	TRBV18	CASSPTGARGLNTEAFF	TGTGCCAGCTCACCAACGGGGGCTCGGGGCTTGAACACTGAAGCTTTCTTT
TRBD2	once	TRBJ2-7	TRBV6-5	CASSPLAATYEQYF	TGTGCCAGCAGCCCTCTAGCGGCCACCTACGAGCAGTACTTC
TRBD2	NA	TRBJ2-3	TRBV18	CASSPSRIAGGAEVTQYF	TGTGCCAGCTCACCTTCGAGGATAGCGGGGGGGGCCGAGGTTACGCAGTATTTT
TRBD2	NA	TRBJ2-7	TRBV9	CASSVGAGIAFYEQYF	TGTGCCAGCAGCGTGGGAGCGGGAATCGCCTTCTACGAGCAGTACTTC
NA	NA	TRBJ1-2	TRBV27	CASSLQGQYGYTF	TGTGCCAGCAGTTTACAGGGGCAATATGGCTACACCTTC
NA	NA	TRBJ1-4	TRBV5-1	CASALREGSEKLFF	TGCGCCAGTGCCTTGAGGGAGGGGAGTGAAAAACTGTTTTTT
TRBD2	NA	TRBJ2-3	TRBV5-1	CASREGLAGDTQYF	TGCGCCAGCAGAGAAGGACTAGCGGGAGATACGCAGTATTTT
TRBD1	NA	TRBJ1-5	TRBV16	CASSQADRRNQPQHF	TGTGCCAGCAGCCAAGCGGACAGGCGCAATCAGCCCCAGCATTTT
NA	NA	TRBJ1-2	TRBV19	CASTGTTIAYGYTF	TGTGCCAGTACCGGGACAACAATTGCCTATGGCTACACCTTC
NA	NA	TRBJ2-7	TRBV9	CASKVEGTIYEQYF	TGTGCCAGCAAGGTAGAGGGGACGATCTACGAGCAGTACTTC
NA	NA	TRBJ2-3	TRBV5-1	CASSSPFDTQYF	TGCGCCAGCAGCTCCCCCTTTGATACGCAGTATTTT